This record concerns one TCR beta chain sequence. Its antigen is still unknown. Per-base qualities were not stored, and no clone one base away is much larger. This sample is part of a study of OX40 agonist ivuxolimab in advanced cancers. The study in broad terms: Ivuxolimab, which targeted the costimulatory receptor OX40 (CD134), was an agonistic, fully human IgG2 monoclonal antibody. Partial responses occurred in three dose-escalation patients, of whom one had hepatocellular carcinoma and two had cutaneous melanoma. The paper describes the monotherapy dose-escalation part (N of about 54 patients) of the phase I trial of ivuxolimab. Among the 50 to 55 dose-escalation patients, approximately 20 had hepatocellular carcinoma, about 15 melanoma, 9 renal cell carcinoma and 9 head and neck cancer. In the dose-escalation cohort, nearly 85% of patients were male, and the mean age was roughly 60 years with a range of 23 to 79. The purpose of peripheral TCRbeta sequencing was to test whether ivuxolimab changed TCR sequence diversity and led to clonal T-cell expansion. Prior anti-PD-1, anti-PD-L1 or anti-CTLA-4 therapy was permitted, and checkpoint inhibitors had been received by around 39% of dose-escalation patients. Intravenous ivuxolimab was administered to patients every 2 weeks at six dose levels: 0.01, 0.1, 0.3, 1.5, 3 and 10 mg/kg. The full study reports these points: Partial responders in the 0.1-3.0 mg/kg groups had among the lowest normalized peripheral clonal expansion, especially among CD8+ T cells. Antigen specificity was not determined for the clonally expanded peripheral T cells. On average, CD8+ T cells showed more expanded clones than CD4+ T cells after ivuxolimab. Low levels of normalized T-cell clonal expansion were also seen in some nonresponding patients. At doses of 0.1 to 3.0 mg/kg, clonal expansion of both CD4+ and CD8+ T cells in blood was seen between baseline and week 6.

Genomic DNA was isolated from the sorted cells so that the TCRbeta CDR3 region could be sequenced. TCRbeta CDR3 regions were sequenced using the immunoSEQ Assay. In TCRdb, the immuneACCESS table is reduced to in-frame sequences with V and J assigned. These tables do not hold every clone; where another copy was compared, an unresolved V gene accounts for under half, and the others remain unexplained. In this sample the table shows about 45,000 clones, more than 65% of which occur a single time. The top ten clonotypes cover 2.6% of the sample. The trial excluded patients who had a history of autoimmune disease or were on systemic immunosuppression. Peripheral blood for TCR sequencing was collected from all dose cohorts at baseline, on cycle 4 day 1, and on cycle 7 day 1. The samples were taken from a phase I, first-in-human, multicenter, open-label dose-escalation trial of ivuxolimab. Adults with locally advanced or metastatic melanoma, renal cell carcinoma, hepatocellular carcinoma or head and neck squamous cell carcinoma were enrolled in the trial. Before TCR sequencing, CD4+ T cells and CD8+ T cells from peripheral blood were sorted into separate populations.

Taken from the germline V gene (reference sequence), the CDR1 and CDR2 loops are LNHDA and SQIVND. Trimming accounts for 6 bases at V and 6 bases at J, while the number of junction bases matched to no gene is 4. The CDR3 sequence holds 15 residues, the cysteine and phenylalanine included. Just CDR3 DNA is preserved here, 45 bases in frame from base 1. The sequence came from an adult with an advanced solid tumor such as melanoma, head and neck, liver or kidney cancer. Sequences were derived from CD4+ or CD8+ T cells sorted from blood, sampled in a trial of the OX40 agonist ivuxolimab. The chain is assembled from TRBV19 and TRBJ2-3, and 15 junctional nucleotides match TRBD2. The CDR3 region reads CASRGLAGGRDTQYF. The nucleotides read TGTGCCAGTAGGGGACTAGCGGGGGGAAGGGATACGCAGTATTTT.